This T cell receptor beta chain is drawn from a study of T cell repertoires in cytomegalovirus infection. Study-level information: Recently identified HLA-C-restricted CMV epitopes were among the peptides used. Regarding the study as a whole: HLA-C-restricted CMV clonotypes gave the most frequent clonotype in two of eight donors.

Each CDR3 protein is one row after TCRdb ran MiXCR on the reads. The table records 900,000 to 950,000 distinct CDR3 sequences, 31% of them present only once. As for this clonotype: Its specificity is not known.

V gave up 11 bases and J gave up 0 bases; unmatched junction bases: 10. This CDR3 contains 14 residues. Germline CDR1 and CDR2: MNHEY and SMNVEV (reference sequence). Sequenced here: cultured CD8+ T cells from PBMCs, sampled from culture after CMV antigen stimulation. V is TRBV27 and J is TRBJ2-7, with 7 bases that match TRBD1. This clonotype was sampled from a human donor in good health (CMV status not recorded). Some clones in this sample may be carry-over from other donors' samples. The DNA of the CDR3 is TGTGCCTGCCAACAGGGGACGGGCTCCTACGAGCAGTACTTC. As protein: CACQQGTGSYEQYF.